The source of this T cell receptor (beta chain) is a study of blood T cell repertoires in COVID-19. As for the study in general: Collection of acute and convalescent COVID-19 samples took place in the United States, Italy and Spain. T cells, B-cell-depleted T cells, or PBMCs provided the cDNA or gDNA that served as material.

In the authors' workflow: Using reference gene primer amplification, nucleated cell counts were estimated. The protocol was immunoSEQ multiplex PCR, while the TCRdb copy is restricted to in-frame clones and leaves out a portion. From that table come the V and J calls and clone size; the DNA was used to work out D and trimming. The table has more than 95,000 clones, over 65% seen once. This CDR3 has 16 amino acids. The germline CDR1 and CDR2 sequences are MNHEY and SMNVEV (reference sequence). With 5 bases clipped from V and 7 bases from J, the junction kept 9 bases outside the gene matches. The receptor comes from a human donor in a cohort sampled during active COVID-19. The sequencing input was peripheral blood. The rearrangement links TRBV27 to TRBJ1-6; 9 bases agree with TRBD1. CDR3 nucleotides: TGTGCCAGCAGTACACAGGGGGCAGTATGGAATTCACCCCTCCACTTT. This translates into CASSTQGAVWNSPLHF.